This TCR beta chain was profiled in a study of breast tumors, draining lymph nodes, adjacent tissues. Overall study findings and caveats: Data fit most tumor T cells coming from lymph node, expanding in tumor. Tumor TCR diversity was below lymph nodes but above nontumor tissue.

One entry per CDR3 protein results from TCRdb running MiXCR on the multiplex PCR reads. Here the sample spans 130,000 or so distinct CDR3 sequences, 30% to 35% being singletons. The CDR3 contains 16 residues. CDR1 is MNHEY and CDR2 is SMNVEV in the germline V gene (reference sequence). The V gene end was trimmed by 6 bases and the J gene end by 4 bases; junction bases not matched to a gene: 12. This clonotype was picked up many times. Its target is not known. Breast cancer patients provided tissue from their axillary draining lymph nodes. The chain is built from TRBV27 and TRBJ1-2, with 9 bases lining up with TRBD1. Material: axillary lymph node tissue. This sequence originates from a female donor with breast cancer. Some clones in this sample may be carry-over from other donors' samples. The CDR3 reads CASSVSPGQGSYGYTF. The CDR3 region has the DNA TGTGCCAGCAGCGTATCACCCGGACAGGGGAGCTATGGCTACACCTTC.